What follows are 10 T cell receptor beta chains derived from one specimen sequenced in a study of cytomegalovirus exposure and HLA in healthy donors. The PCR employed 60 Vbeta primers together with 13 Jbeta primers. Sequencing used immunoSEQ multiplex PCR; TCRdb keeps in-frame clones, though not all of them. The sample records fewer than 200,000 clones, approximately 71% being singletons. Sequencing was carried out using PBMCs. The receptor set was obtained from a male donor in good health and CMV-seronegative.

This chain links TRBV2 with TRBJ2-7; 9 positions match TRBD2. CDR1 SNHLY and CDR2 FYNNEI come from the germline V gene. Trimming at V came to 4 bases and at J to 3 bases, leaving 7 bases not matched to a gene. The CDR3 runs 15 residues. The CDR3 DNA follows: TGTGCCAGCAGTGTGGGGCCTAGCGGGATCTACGAGCAGTACTTC. Its translation is CASSVGPSGIYEQYF.

V gene TRBV5-1 combines with J gene TRBJ2-3, with 8 nucleotides matching TRBD1. V gave up 4 bases and J gave up 6 bases; unmatched junction bases: 4. Looked up from germline, CDR1 is SGHRS and CDR2 is YFSETQ. This CDR3 comprises 13 residues. CDR3 in amino acids: CASSQDREDTQYF. For the CDR3, the DNA is TGCGCCAGCAGCCAGGACAGGGAGGATACGCAGTATTTT.

This rearrangement joins TRBV5-4 to TRBJ2-5; 7 nucleotides match TRBD1. The V gene's germline CDR1 is SGHNT and CDR2 YYREEE (reference sequence). V dropped 4 bases and J dropped 2; count of bases not matched to a gene: 8. The CDR3 runs 15 residues. CDR3 DNA: TGTGCCAGCAGCATAACAGGGGAAGGGCAAGAGACCCAGTACTTC. Translation: CASSITGEGQETQYF.

This clone has just one count. V gene TRBV27 combines with J gene TRBJ2-5, with D possibly matching TRBD1 (6 bases). The closer fit of TRBJ2-7 to the DNA end suggests the J call may be wrong. The CDR3 runs 13 residues. Germline lookup yields CDR1 MNHEY and CDR2 SMNVEV (reference sequence). The CDR3 here is CASSVTGSYEQYF. DNA for the CDR3: TGTGCCAGCAGTGTGACAGGCTCCTACGAGCAGTACTTC.

V usage is TRBV2 and J usage is TRBJ2-7; possibly TRBD1 for D (7 bases). The V gene's germline CDR1 is SNHLY and CDR2 FYNNEI. The CDR3 totals 16 residues. Trimming cost V 4 bases and J 3 bases, with 19 bases left between them. For the CDR3, the DNA is TGTGCCAGCAGTGCGGGAGTTGGGGACAGCCACTACGAGCAGTACTTC. This encodes CASSAGVGDSHYEQYF.

The chain couples TRBV13 to TRBJ2-7; 8 positions match TRBD2. CDR3 size: 15 residues. J gave up 0 bases and V 4 bases, and 5 bases lay outside the gene matches. Germline lookup yields CDR1 PRHDT and CDR2 FYEKMQ (reference sequence). CDR3 amino acids: CASSSASGYSYEQYF. The CDR3 DNA reads TGTGCCAGCAGCTCCGCTAGCGGGTACTCCTACGAGCAGTACTTC.

The chain recombines TRBV4-1 with TRBJ1-1; no definite D call. The germline V and J ends were trimmed by 1 base and 0 bases, with 12 bases remaining between them. CDR1 and CDR2 (germline): MGHRA, YSYEKL. The CDR3 runs 16 residues. This CDR3 reads CASSQGREEVNTEAFF. The DNA for the CDR3 is TGCGCCAGCAGCCAAGGACGGGAGGAGGTGAACACTGAAGCTTTCTTT.

The chain combines TRBV4-3 with TRBJ2-5; TRBD2 aligns across 10 bases. V shed 0 bases and J 7 bases; nucleotides not matched to a gene: 8. The CDR3 covers 16 residues. Germline CDR1 and CDR2: LGHNA and YSLEER. The CDR3 region has the DNA TGCGCCAGCAGCCAAGAAATCACTAGCGGGAAAGGGACCCAGTACTTC. Translating gives CASSQEITSGKGTQYF.

The genes are TRBV28 and TRBJ2-2, with D perhaps matching TRBD1 (7 bases). From germline, CDR1 is MDHEN and CDR2 SYDVKM. V was shortened by 8 bases and J by 1 base, with 11 bases between the two germline ends. The CDR3 sequence is 14 residues long. CDR3 nucleotide sequence: TGTGCCAGCCTGCAGGGGGGGAACACCGGGGAGCTGTTTTTT. It specifies CASLQGGNTGELFF.

V and J are TRBV9 and TRBJ2-1, with D unresolved. V gave up 3 bases and J gave up 4 bases, with 5 bases separating them. The CDR3 sequence is 12 residues long. Germline V gene lookup returns CDR1 SGDLS and CDR2 YYNGEE. CDR3 protein: CASSANYNEQFF. In nucleotides, the CDR3 is TGTGCCAGCAGCGCAAATTACAATGAGCAGTTCTTC.